The present T cell receptor beta chain was sequenced within a study of CD8 T cells in Susac syndrome (dated by TCRdb to the late 2010s). For the wider study: Repertoire sequencing was used to test whether CD8+ T cell activation and differentiation in Susac syndrome was antigen driven. The clonality of the CD8+ T cell repertoire was compared across approximately 11 healthy donors, about 14 Susac syndrome patients and under 18 multiple sclerosis patients.

With respect to this clonotype: The clone's antigen remains unknown. No qualities accompany the bases; no much larger clone lies one base away.

RNA was extracted with the RNeasy kit and about 0.45 to 1 ug was reverse transcribed using random hexamers. The immunoSEQ multiplex PCR assay, which covers 54 Vbeta and 13 Jbeta segments, was used to amplify TCR beta CDR3 regions. To correct PCR amplification bias, a synthetic template baseline was used for both primer optimization and computational correction. In the authors' own workflow: Reads were annotated to V, D and J genes according to IMGT and were analyzed with immunoSEQ Analyzer, with only productive sequences retained. Clonality was computed as one minus Shannon entropy normalized by log2 of the number of productive unique sequences. For each patient and control, public and private clones were evaluated among the 100 most prevalent clones. Clones were defined as Susac-specific when absent from the healthy and MS cohorts, from about 1,100 published viral clones and from other ImmuneACCESS disease sequences. The raw public data were reprocessed by TCRdb itself: fastp quality trimming at Q25, MiXCR clonotype calling, in-frame beta chains only. Rows with a matching CDR3 protein are joined into one entry that keeps the most common DNA and genes. The V and J calls and clone size are TCRdb's, not the authors'. Present in this sample are 200,000 or so distinct CDR3 sequences, about 90% of which were seen just once. The ten largest clones take up about 0.15% of the sample.

High-throughput TCR beta sequencing profiled peripheral blood CD8+ and CD4+ T cells from healthy donors, Susac syndrome patients and multiple sclerosis patients. The multiple sclerosis controls were treatment-naive patients who had stable or active relapsing-remitting disease and met the revised McDonald criteria. Bulk CD8+ and CD4+ T cells were purified by magnetic negative isolation, whereas CD8+ TEMRA cells were enriched by FACS. Blood was collected in EDTA tubes and processed within 24 hours, with PBMCs isolated through density gradient centrifugation. PBMCs destined for TCR sequencing were cryopreserved in liquid nitrogen and later thawed in a 37 °C water bath. The sorted or isolated CD4+, CD8+ and CD8+ TEMRA cells reached a purity of at least 90%. The research as a whole found: The number of individuals in the TCR sequencing and HLA analysis was acknowledged as relatively small.

Its CDR3 holds 13 amino acids, cysteine through phenylalanine. Only CDR3 DNA remains: 39 bases, in frame from the first base. Clipping removes 7 bases from V and 4 bases from J, with 4 as the unmatched junction base count. CDR1 GTSNPN and CDR2 SVGIG were looked up in the germline V gene (reference sequence). The origin of this receptor is a human donor with multiple sclerosis. This sequence uses TRBV30 and TRBJ2-1; 10 central bases correspond to TRBD2. The sample was CD8+ T cells from PBMCs. This receptor has the CDR3 CASRTSGYNEQFF. The nucleotide sequence is TGTGCCTCCAGGACTAGCGGTTACAATGAGCAGTTCTTC.